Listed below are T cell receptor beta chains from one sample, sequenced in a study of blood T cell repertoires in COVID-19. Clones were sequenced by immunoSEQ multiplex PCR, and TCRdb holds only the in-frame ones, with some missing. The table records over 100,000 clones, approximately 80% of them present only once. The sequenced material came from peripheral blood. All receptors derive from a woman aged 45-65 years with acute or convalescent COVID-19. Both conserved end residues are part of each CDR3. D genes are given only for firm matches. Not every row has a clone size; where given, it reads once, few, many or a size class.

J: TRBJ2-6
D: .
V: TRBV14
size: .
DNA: TGTGCCAGCAGCTCCCCCCGAGACTCTGGGGCCAACGTCCTGACTTTC
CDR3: CASSSPRDSGANVLTF

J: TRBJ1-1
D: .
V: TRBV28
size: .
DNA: TGTGCCAGCAGTTCCCCTGGGGCAGGGATGGGTGAAGCTTTCTTT
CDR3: CASSSPGAGMGEAFF

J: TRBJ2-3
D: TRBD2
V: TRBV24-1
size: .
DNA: TGTGCCACCAGTGATTTGACTAGCGCCAGCACAGATACGCAGTATTTT
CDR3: CATSDLTSASTDTQYF

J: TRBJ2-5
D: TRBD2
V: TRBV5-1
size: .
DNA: TGCGCCAGCAGCTCTCCGGGACTAGCGGGGGGAGCAGAAGAGACCCAGTACTTC
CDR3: CASSSPGLAGGAEETQYF

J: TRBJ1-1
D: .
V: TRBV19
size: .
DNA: TGTGCCAGCAGGGGTGGGGCGCCGAAGACTGAAGCTTTCTTT
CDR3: CASRGGAPKTEAFF

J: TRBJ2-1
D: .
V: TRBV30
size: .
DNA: TGTGCCTGGAGTGTGGGCTCCTTTAACAATGAGCAGTTCTTC
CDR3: CAWSVGSFNNEQFF

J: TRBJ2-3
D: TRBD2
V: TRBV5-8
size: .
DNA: TGTGCCAGCAGCTACCGACTAGCGAGCACAGATACGCAGTATTTT
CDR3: CASSYRLASTDTQYF

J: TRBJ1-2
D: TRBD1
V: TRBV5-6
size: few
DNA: TGTGCCAGCAGGATTCGGACAGGGGTGGGAGGCTACACCTTC
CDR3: CASRIRTGVGGYTF

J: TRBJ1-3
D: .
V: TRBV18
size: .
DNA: TGTGCCAGCTCACCACAAGGAGACTCTGGAAACACCATATATTTT
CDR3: CASSPQGDSGNTIYF

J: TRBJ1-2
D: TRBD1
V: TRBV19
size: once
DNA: TGTGCCAGTACCCGACAGGGGCGCTCGGAGGGCTACACCTTC
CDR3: CASTRQGRSEGYTF

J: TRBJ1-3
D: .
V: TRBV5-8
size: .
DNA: TGTGCCAGCAGCTTGGCTTTCTCTGGAAACACCATATATTTT
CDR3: CASSLAFSGNTIYF

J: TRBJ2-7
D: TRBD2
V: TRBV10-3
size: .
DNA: TGTGCCATCAGTGACCGGGGGGACGAGCAGTACTTC
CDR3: CAISDRGDEQYF

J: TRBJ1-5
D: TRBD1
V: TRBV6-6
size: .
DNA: TGTGCCAGCAGTCCCGGGACAGTGCGGGATCAGCCCCAGCATTTT
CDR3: CASSPGTVRDQPQHF

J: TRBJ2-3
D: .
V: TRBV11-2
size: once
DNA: TGTGCCAGCAGCCCTCTTAGGGGGTCAGATACGCAGTATTTT
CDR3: CASSPLRGSDTQYF

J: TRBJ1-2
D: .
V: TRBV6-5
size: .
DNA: TGTGCCAGCAGTTACTCCTTAGGGGGGGCGGGTGGCTACACCTTC
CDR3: CASSYSLGGAGGYTF

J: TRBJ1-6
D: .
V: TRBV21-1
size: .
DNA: TGTGCCAGCAGCAAGGCACCGCCGCTAGGTTCACCCCTCCACTTT
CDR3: CASSKAPPLGSPLHF

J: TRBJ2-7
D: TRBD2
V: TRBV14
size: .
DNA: TGTGCCAGCAGCTCCACCAGACTTCTAGCGGGGGCCGAGCAGTACTTC
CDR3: CASSSTRLLAGAEQYF

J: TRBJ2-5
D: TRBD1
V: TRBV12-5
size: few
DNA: TGTGCTAGTGGTTTGCAGGGCAGGGGGTTGGAGACCCAGTACTTC
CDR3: CASGLQGRGLETQYF